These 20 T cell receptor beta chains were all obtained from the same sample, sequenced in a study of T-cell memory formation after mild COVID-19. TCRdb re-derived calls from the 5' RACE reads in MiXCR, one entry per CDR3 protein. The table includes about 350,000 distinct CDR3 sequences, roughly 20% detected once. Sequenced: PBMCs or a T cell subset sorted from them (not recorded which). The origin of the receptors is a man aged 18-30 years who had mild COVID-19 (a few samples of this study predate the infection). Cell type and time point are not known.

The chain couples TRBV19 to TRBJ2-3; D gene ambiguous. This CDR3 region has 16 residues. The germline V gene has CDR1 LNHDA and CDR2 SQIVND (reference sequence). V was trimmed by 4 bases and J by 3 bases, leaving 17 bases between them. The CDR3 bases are TGTGCCAGTAGTACTATTCTCTGGGCCTCGACAGATACGCAGTATTTT. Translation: CASSTILWASTDTQYF.

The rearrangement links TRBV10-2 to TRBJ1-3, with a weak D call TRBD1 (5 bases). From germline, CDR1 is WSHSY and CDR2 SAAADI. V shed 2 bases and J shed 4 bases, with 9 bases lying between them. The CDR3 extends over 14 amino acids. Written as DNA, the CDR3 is TGCGCCAGCAGTGAGACAGGCGGCGGAAACACCATATATTTT. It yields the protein CASSETGGGNTIYF.

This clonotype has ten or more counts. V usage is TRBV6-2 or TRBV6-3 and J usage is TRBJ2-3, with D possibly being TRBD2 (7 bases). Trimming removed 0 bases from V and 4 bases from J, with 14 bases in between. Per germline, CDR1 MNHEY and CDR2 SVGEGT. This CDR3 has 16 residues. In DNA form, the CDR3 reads TGTGCCAGCAGTTACTCGGGCGGGGGCGCCTCAGATACGCAGTATTTT. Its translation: CASSYSGGGASDTQYF.

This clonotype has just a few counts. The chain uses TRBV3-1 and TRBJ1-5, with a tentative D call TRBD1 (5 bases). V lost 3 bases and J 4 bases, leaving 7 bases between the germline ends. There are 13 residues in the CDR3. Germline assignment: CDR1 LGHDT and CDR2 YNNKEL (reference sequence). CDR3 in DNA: TGTGCCAGCAGCCAGAGGGGAAATCAGCCCCAGCATTTT. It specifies CASSQRGNQPQHF.

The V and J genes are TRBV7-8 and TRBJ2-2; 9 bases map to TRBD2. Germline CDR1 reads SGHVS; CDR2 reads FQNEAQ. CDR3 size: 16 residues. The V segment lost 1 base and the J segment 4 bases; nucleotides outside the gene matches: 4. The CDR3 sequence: CASSLVWRGGTGELFF. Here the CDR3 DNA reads TGTGCCAGCAGCTTAGTCTGGCGGGGGGGCACCGGGGAGCTGTTTTTT.

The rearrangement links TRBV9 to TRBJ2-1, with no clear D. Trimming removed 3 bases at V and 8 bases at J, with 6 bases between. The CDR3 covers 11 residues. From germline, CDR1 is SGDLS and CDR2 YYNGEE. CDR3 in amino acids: CASSGEDEQFF. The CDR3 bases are TGTGCCAGCAGCGGGGAAGATGAGCAGTTCTTC.

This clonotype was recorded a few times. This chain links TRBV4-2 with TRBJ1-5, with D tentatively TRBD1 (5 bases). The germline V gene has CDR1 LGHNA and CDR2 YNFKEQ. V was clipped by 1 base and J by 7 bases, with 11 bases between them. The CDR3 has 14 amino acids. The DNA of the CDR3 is TGTGCCAGCAGCCAAGGAGGGACCGAACAGCCCCAGCATTTT. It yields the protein CASSQGGTEQPQHF.

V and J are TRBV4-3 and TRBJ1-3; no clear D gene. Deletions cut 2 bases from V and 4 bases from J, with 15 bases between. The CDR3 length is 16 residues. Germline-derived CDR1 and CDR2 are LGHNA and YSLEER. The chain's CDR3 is CASSQYPAGPGNTIYF. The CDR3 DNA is TGCGCCAGCAGCCAATACCCGGCAGGCCCAGGAAACACCATATATTTT.

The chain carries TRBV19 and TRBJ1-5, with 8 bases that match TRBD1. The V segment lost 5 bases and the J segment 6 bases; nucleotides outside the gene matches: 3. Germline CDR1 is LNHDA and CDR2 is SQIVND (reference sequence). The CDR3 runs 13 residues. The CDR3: CASSSQGVQPQHF. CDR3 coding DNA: TGTGCCAGTAGTTCACAGGGGGTTCAGCCCCAGCATTTT.

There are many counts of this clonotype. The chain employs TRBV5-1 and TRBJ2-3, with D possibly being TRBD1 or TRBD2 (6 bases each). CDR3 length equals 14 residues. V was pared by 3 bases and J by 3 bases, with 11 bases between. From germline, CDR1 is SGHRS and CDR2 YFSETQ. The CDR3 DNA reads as TGCGCCAGCAGCTGGGGGGCCGGGACAGATACGCAGTATTTT. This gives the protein CASSWGAGTDTQYF. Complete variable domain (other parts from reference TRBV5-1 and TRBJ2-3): KAGVTQTPRYLIKTRGQQVTLSCSPISGHRSVSWYQQTPGQGLQFLFEYFSETQRNKGNFPGRFSGRQFSNSRSEMNVSTLELGDSALYLCASSWGAGTDTQYFGPGTRLTVL.

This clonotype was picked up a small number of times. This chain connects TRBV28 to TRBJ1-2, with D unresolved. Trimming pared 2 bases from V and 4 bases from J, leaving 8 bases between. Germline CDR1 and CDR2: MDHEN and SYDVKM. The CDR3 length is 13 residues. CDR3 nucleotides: TGTGCCAGCAGTTTAGCAAAAAGCTATGGCTACACCTTC. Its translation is CASSLAKSYGYTF.

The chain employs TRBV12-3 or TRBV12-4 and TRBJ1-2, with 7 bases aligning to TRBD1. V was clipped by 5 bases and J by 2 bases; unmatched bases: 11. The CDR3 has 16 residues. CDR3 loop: CASSENRGAKNYGYTF. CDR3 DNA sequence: TGTGCCAGCAGTGAGAACAGGGGAGCGAAGAACTATGGCTACACCTTC.

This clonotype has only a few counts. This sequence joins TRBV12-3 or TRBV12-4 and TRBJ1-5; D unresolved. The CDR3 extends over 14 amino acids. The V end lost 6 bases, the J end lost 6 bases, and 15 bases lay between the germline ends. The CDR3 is CASSNVQGPQPQHF. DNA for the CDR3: TGTGCCAGCAGCAACGTTCAAGGGCCTCAGCCCCAGCATTTT.

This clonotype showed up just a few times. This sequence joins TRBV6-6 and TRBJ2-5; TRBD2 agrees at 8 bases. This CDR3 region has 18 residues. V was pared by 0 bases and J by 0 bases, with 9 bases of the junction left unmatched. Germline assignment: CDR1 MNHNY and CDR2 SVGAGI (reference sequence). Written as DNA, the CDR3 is TGTGCCAGCAGTTACTCACAAGAAGGTAGCGGGAACCAAGAGACCCAGTACTTC. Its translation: CASSYSQEGSGNQETQYF.

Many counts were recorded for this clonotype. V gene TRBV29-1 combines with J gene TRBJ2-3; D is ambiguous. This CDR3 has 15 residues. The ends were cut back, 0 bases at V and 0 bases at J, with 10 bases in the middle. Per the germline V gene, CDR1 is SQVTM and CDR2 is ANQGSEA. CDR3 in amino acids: CSVEDRGRSTDTQYF. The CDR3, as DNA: TGCAGCGTTGAAGATCGTGGCAGGAGCACAGATACGCAGTATTTT.

CDR3 sequence reads: CSAPLTGPFYGYTF. The CDR3 nucleotides read TGCAGTGCTCCCTTGACAGGGCCGTTCTATGGCTACACCTTC. This chain links TRBV20-1 with TRBJ1-2, with 7 bases aligning to TRBD1. CDR1 DFQATT and CDR2 SNEGSKA come from the germline V gene (reference sequence). The CDR3 is 14 residues long. V lost 5 bases to trimming and J lost 4 bases; unmatched junction nucleotides: 10.

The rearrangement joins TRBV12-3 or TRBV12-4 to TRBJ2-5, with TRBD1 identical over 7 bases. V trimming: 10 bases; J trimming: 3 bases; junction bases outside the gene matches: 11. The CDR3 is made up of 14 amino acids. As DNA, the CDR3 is TGTGCCACTGAACTACAGGGGTCGGAAGAGACCCAGTACTTC. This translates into CATELQGSEETQYF.

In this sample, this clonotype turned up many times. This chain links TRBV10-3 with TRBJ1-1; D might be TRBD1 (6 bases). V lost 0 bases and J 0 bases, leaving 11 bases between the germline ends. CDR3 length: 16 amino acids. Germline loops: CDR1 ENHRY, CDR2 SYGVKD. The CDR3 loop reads CAISESRTAMNTEAFF. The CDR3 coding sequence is TGTGCCATCAGTGAGTCCAGGACAGCGATGAACACTGAAGCTTTCTTT.

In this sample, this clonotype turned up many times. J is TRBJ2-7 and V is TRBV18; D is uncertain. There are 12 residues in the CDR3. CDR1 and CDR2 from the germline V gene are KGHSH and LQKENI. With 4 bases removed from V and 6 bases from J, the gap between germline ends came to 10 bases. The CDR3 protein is CASSLQGREQYV. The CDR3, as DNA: TGTGCCAGCTCACTCCAAGGGCGCGAGCAGTACGTC.

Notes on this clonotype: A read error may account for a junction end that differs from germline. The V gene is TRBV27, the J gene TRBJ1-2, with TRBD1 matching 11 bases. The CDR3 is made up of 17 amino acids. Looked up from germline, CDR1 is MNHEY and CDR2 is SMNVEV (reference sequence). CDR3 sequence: CSSSFSGTGGANYGYTF. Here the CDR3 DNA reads TGTTCCAGCAGTTTTTCCGGGACAGGGGGTGCTAACTATGGCTACACCTTC.